The sequence of this TCR beta chain was determined in a study of cytomegalovirus exposure and HLA in healthy donors. It was with 60 Vbeta and 13 Jbeta primers that the PCR ran. The assay was immunoSEQ multiplex PCR, and TCRdb's table has in-frame clones only and misses some. The table shows roughly 45,000 clones, with around three quarters occurring only once. A remark on this clone: Sequence at one end of the junction differs from germline and may be a read error.

The CDR3 is 16 residues long. CDR1 and CDR2 from the germline V gene are SNHLY and FYNNEI. The clonotype originates from a man younger than 40 in good health and CMV-seronegative. The specimen sequenced was PBMCs. The chain couples TRBV2 to TRBJ2-3, with D possibly being TRBD2 (5 bases). The chain's CDR3 is CVSSRGELALWDTQYF. The CDR3 bases are TGTGTCAGCAGTAGAGGCGAGCTAGCTTTGTGGGATACGCAGTATTTT.